The 3 T cell receptor beta chains presented below share a single source sample, sequenced in a study of molecular identifiers for immune sequencing clone quantification. TCRdb recomputed calls from the PCR reads with MiXCR, one row per CDR3 protein. Among under 650,000 distinct CDR3 sequences, about 20% were seen once, and the ten largest hold roughly 0.85%. What was sequenced was naive CD8+ T cells from blood, with Jurkat cell RNA spiked in. Regarding subset: FACS-sorted CD8+CD4-CCR7+CD45RA+ naive T cells. The receptors here all came from a human donor in good health. Some libraries in this study had Jurkat cell RNA spiked in.

This clonotype has a single count. An end of the junction differs from the germline gene, which may be a read error. The CDR3 loop reads CASSLIANSVSPYERYF. The CDR3 DNA reads as TGTGCCAGCAGCTTGATAGCCAACTCGGTTAGTCCCTACGAGCGGTACTTC. The chain joins TRBV5-3 to TRBJ2-7, with D unclear. TRBV5-3 is an open reading frame whose function is uncertain. CDR3 length equals 17 residues.

The chain couples TRBV20-1 to TRBJ2-1; D is perhaps TRBD1 or TRBD2 (5 bases each). Trimming cost V 2 bases and J 7 bases, with 30 bases left between them. The germline CDR1 and CDR2 sequences are DFQATT and SNEGSKA (reference sequence). The CDR3 spans 19 residues. The CDR3: CSARIDKGPSNIDGNEQFF. DNA of the CDR3: TGCAGTGCTAGAATAGATAAGGGACCATCCAACATCGATGGAAATGAGCAGTTCTTC.

This clonotype was observed many times. The rearrangement joins TRBV7-2 to TRBJ2-1; 7 bases agree with TRBD1. Germline CDR1 reads SGHTA; CDR2 reads FQGNSA. J gave up 8 bases and V 4 bases, and 8 bases lay outside the gene matches. The CDR3 contains 14 residues. The CDR3 reads CASSSETGNDEQFF. The CDR3 region has the DNA TGTGCCAGCAGCTCCGAGACAGGGAACGATGAGCAGTTCTTC.